These 5 T cell receptor beta chains came from one sample sequenced in a study of blood T cell repertoires in COVID-19. Sequencing used immunoSEQ multiplex PCR; TCRdb keeps in-frame clones, though not all of them. Of 200,000 to 250,000 clones in the sample, less than 85% are singletons; the top ten hold 3.6%. Sequenced: peripheral blood. The receptors stem from a woman of 80 years or more with acute or convalescent COVID-19.

The rearrangement uses TRBV7-3 and TRBJ2-1; D perhaps matches TRBD1 (6 bases). V shed 1 base and J shed 1 base, with 11 bases lying between them. The CDR3 length is 16 residues. The germline V gene encodes CDR1 SGHTA and CDR2 FQGTGA. The CDR3 region has the DNA TGTGCCAGCAGCTTAAACAGGGATCCGTCCTACAATGAGCAGTTCTTC. Residues: CASSLNRDPSYNEQFF.

The sample holds a few counts of this clone. This rearrangement joins TRBV5-1 to TRBJ1-2, with D uncertain. The V and J ends lost 1 base and 1 base respectively, with 8 bases between them. The CDR3 sequence is 14 residues long. The germline V gene encodes CDR1 SGHRS and CDR2 YFSETQ. CDR3 protein: CASSLNAVNYGYTF. DNA of the CDR3: TGCGCCAGCAGCTTGAATGCGGTTAACTATGGCTACACCTTC. Together with reference TRBV5-1 and TRBJ1-2, the CDR3 gives the full variable domain: KAGVTQTPRYLIKTRGQQVTLSCSPISGHRSVSWYQQTPGQGLQFLFEYFSETQRNKGNFPGRFSGRQFSNSRSEMNVSTLELGDSALYLCASSLNAVNYGYTFGSGTRLTVV.

This rearrangement joins TRBV3-1 (or the pseudogene TRBV3-2) to TRBJ2-7, with TRBD1 matching over 7 bases. V trimming: 5 bases; J trimming: 2 bases; junction bases outside the gene matches: 9. The CDR3 is 15 residues long. CDR1 is LGHDT and CDR2 is YNNKEL in the germline V gene (reference sequence). CDR3 nucleotides: TGTGCCAGCAGCTCCACCTCGACAGGGCCCTACGAGCAGTACTTC. It specifies CASSSTSTGPYEQYF.

J is TRBJ1-5 and V is TRBV2; the match to TRBD1 covers 9 bases. The CDR3 sequence is 15 residues long. CDR1 and CDR2 (germline): SNHLY, FYNNEI. Trimming removed 4 bases from V and 5 bases from J; junction bases left unmatched: 6. The CDR3 here is CASSGTGAQDQPQHF. The DNA for the CDR3 is TGTGCCAGCAGTGGGACAGGGGCGCAGGATCAGCCCCAGCATTTT.

The chain carries TRBV21-1 and TRBJ1-1; the D call of TRBD1 is as the table states it, not checked on the DNA. TRBV21-1 is a recognized pseudogene. The CDR3 has 16 amino acids. The CDR3 region has the DNA TGTGCCAGCAGCAAGACCAAGGACAGGGTACGGACTGAAGCTTTCTTT. Translating gives CASSKTKDRVRTEAFF.